The TCR beta chain described here comes from a study of T cell repertoires in cytomegalovirus infection. As for the study in general: In public TCR beta signatures, there were indications of both CMV infection and matching HLA type.

TCRdb re-called the reads through MiXCR, storing one row per CDR3 protein. Of fewer than 700,000 distinct CDR3 sequences detected, 20% to 25% appear once; the ten largest clones hold under 8.5%. Germline CDR1 and CDR2: SQVTM and ANQGSEA. Trimming took off 5 bases at V and 0 bases at J, with 11 bases between the two ends. CDR3 length equals 13 residues. Sequenced material: CD8+ T cells from PBMCs. The J gene is TRBJ2-7, the V gene TRBV29-1; D ambiguous. This receptor was obtained from a human donor in good health (CMV status not recorded). Some clones in this sample may be carry-over from other donors' samples. CDR3 region: CSVRTADSYEQYV. DNA of the CDR3: TGCAGCGTTCGAACGGCCGACTCCTACGAGCAGTACGTC.